One sample yielded the 22 T cell receptor beta chains listed below, sequenced in a study of blood T cells in healthy people across ages. Together with a sample-barcoded 5' primer, a J-beta primer mix was included in a second PCR lasting about 7 to 12 cycles. TCRdb ran MiXCR on the 5' RACE reads and lists one entry per CDR3 protein. Here the sample spans more than 1,000,000 distinct CDR3 sequences, around 27% being singletons. These data were likewise used in another study, on T cells of mothers and their children.

The sequenced sample consisted of blood. These receptors all stem from a girl aged 2 to 9 in good health.

The chain carries TRBV29-1 and TRBJ2-4, with D unresolved. V was cut by 2 bases and J by 0 bases, with 8 bases left in between. CDR1 and CDR2 from the germline V gene are SQVTM and ANQGSEA. The CDR3 runs 14 residues. The chain's CDR3 is CSVESNLAKNIQYF. In DNA form, the CDR3 reads TGCAGCGTTGAATCTAACCTAGCCAAAAACATTCAGTACTTC.

This chain joins TRBV7-2 and TRBJ1-1, with D possibly TRBD1 on 5 matching bases. The V end was cut by 1 base, the J end by 1 base, with 10 bases between. This CDR3 contains 15 residues. Germline V CDR1 and CDR2: SGHTA, FQGNSA. CDR3: CASSLVGGWNTEAFF. The CDR3 coding sequence is TGTGCCAGCAGCTTAGTGGGGGGTTGGAACACTGAAGCTTTCTTT.

The chain uses TRBV3-1 and TRBJ1-1; possibly TRBD1 for D (5 bases). Germline loops: CDR1 LGHDT, CDR2 YNNKEL (reference sequence). V was shortened by 3 bases and J by 3 bases, with 14 bases between the two germline ends. The CDR3 consists of 15 residues. CDR3 DNA: TGTGCCAGCAGCCACAAGGGGCGGAGGGACACTGAAGCTTTCTTT. Residues: CASSHKGRRDTEAFF.

Only a few counts were recorded for this clonotype. Just one base apart from a much larger clone, this may be a read error. The chain is built from TRBV9 and TRBJ2-1; 14 bases agree with TRBD2. The length of the CDR3 is 15 residues. Germline V gene lookup returns CDR1 SGDLS and CDR2 YYNGEE. The DNA for the CDR3 is TGTGCCTGCAGCGAGGGGACTAGCGGGAGCCGGGAGCAGTTCTTC. Translating it yields CACSEGTSGSREQFF.

This clonotype was picked up a small number of times. The rearrangement joins TRBV20-1 to TRBJ2-4; D is uncertain. The CDR3 has 12 amino acids. The V end lost 6 bases, the J end lost 10 bases, and 16 bases lay between the germline ends. The germline CDR1 and CDR2 sequences are DFQATT and SNEGSKA (reference sequence). DNA of the CDR3: TGCAGTGCGGGCCGGGTCTCTGGGATTCAGTACTTC. Translation gives CSAGRVSGIQYF.

The chain recombines TRBV29-1 with TRBJ2-7, with 15 bases that match TRBD2. Per germline, CDR1 SQVTM and CDR2 ANQGSEA. The CDR3 runs to 15 residues. The V gene end was trimmed by 6 bases and the J gene end by 0 bases; junction bases not matched to a gene: 3. The CDR3 nucleotides are TGCAGCGTCGGGACTAGCGGGAGGAGCTCCTACGAGCAGTACTTC. It codes for CSVGTSGRSSYEQYF.

V usage is TRBV11-2 and J usage is TRBJ2-1; the D is unclear. Between the trimmed V and J ends, which lost 4 bases and 0 bases, there was a span of 10 bases. The CDR3 has 15 amino acids. Germline-derived CDR1 and CDR2 are SGHAT and FQNNGV. The CDR3 reads CASSSDGTSYNEQFF. The CDR3 nucleotides are TGTGCCAGCAGCTCGGACGGAACCTCCTACAATGAGCAGTTCTTC.

This clonotype has more than one count but fewer than ten. V is TRBV12-3 or TRBV12-4 and J is TRBJ2-2; D gene unclear. V dropped 6 bases and J dropped 7 bases, with 6 bases sitting between them. The CDR3 covers 11 residues. CDR3 sequence (DNA): TGTGCCAGCAGGGGTATCGGGGAGCTGTTTTTT. The encoded protein is CASRGIGELFF.

The chain carries TRBV20-1 and TRBJ1-2; the D gene is possibly TRBD1 (6 bases). The ends were cut back, 5 bases at V and 0 bases at J, with 13 bases in the middle. The CDR3 spans 14 residues. Germline V gene data show CDR1 as DFQATT and CDR2 as SNEGSKA (reference sequence). The CDR3 protein is CSARRGQANYGYTF. As DNA, the CDR3 is TGCAGTGCTCGCCGGGGGCAAGCTAACTATGGCTACACCTTC.

The chain couples TRBV28 to TRBJ1-1; D is unclear. Germline V gene lookup returns CDR1 MDHEN and CDR2 SYDVKM. CDR3 length: 17 amino acids. With 6 bases removed from V and 11 bases from J, the gap between germline ends came to 31 bases. CDR3 residues: CASSHPPPEWSHPGAFF. CDR3 nucleotides: TGTGCCAGCAGCCATCCCCCCCCGGAATGGTCACATCCCGGTGCTTTCTTT.

This sequence joins TRBV11-2 and TRBJ2-4; TRBD2 agrees at 10 bases. The J segment lost 0 bases and the V segment lost 3 bases, leaving 8 bases of the junction unmatched. Germline V gene lookup returns CDR1 SGHAT and CDR2 FQNNGV. The CDR3 totals 18 residues. CDR3 coding DNA: TGTGCCAGCAGCTTTTCTAGCGGGGGTATTCTAGCCAAAAACATTCAGTACTTC. Translating gives CASSFSSGGILAKNIQYF.

The chain is built from TRBV7-3 and TRBJ1-5; D gene unclear. V gave up 5 bases and J gave up 1 base, with 12 bases separating them. Germline CDR1 reads SGHTA; CDR2 reads FQGTGA. The CDR3 totals 15 residues. Written as DNA, the CDR3 is TGTGCCAGCAGCGCGGGCGGAGGGAGCAATCAGCCCCAGCATTTT. It translates to CASSAGGGSNQPQHF.

This sequence joins TRBV20-1 and TRBJ2-7, with unresolved D. Germline CDR1 and CDR2: DFQATT and SNEGSKA (reference sequence). The CDR3 runs 13 residues. V lost 1 base and J lost 4, with 11 bases in between. The CDR3 loop is CSARGSQTYEQYF. The DNA for the CDR3 is TGCAGTGCTAGAGGGTCCCAAACGTACGAGCAGTACTTC.

V is TRBV20-1 and J is TRBJ2-5; 7 bases match TRBD2. Germline loops: CDR1 DFQATT, CDR2 SNEGSKA (reference sequence). This CDR3 is 13 amino acids long. The V and J ends lost 3 bases and 2 bases, in that order; junction bases with no gene match: 3. CDR3 residues: CSARAAGQETQYF. CDR3 nucleotides: TGCAGTGCTAGGGCAGCGGGGCAAGAGACCCAGTACTTC.

This clonotype appeared a few times. This chain connects TRBV3-1 to TRBJ2-1; D not certain. CDR3 length: 14 residues. Looked up from germline, CDR1 is LGHDT and CDR2 is YNNKEL (reference sequence). V lost 0 bases and J lost 9, with 12 bases in between. The CDR3 loop is CASSQEGIFSEQFF. The CDR3 nucleotides read TGTGCCAGCAGCCAAGAGGGGATCTTCAGTGAGCAGTTCTTC.

This clonotype was observed many times. The rearrangement links TRBV7-9 to TRBJ2-1; D gene uncertain. The germline V and J ends were trimmed by 0 bases and 5 bases, with 2 bases remaining between them. The CDR3 consists of 12 residues. The germline CDR1 and CDR2 sequences are SEHNR and FQNEAQ (reference sequence). The chain's CDR3 is CASSLANNEQFF. In DNA form, the CDR3 reads TGTGCCAGCAGCTTAGCTAACAATGAGCAGTTCTTC. Combining the CDR3 with reference TRBV7-9 and TRBJ2-1 gives the whole variable domain DTGVSQNPRHKITKRGQNVTFRCDPISEHNRLYWYRQTLGQGPEFLTYFQNEAQLEKSRLLSDRFSAERPKGSFSTLEIQRTEQGDSAMYLCASSLANNEQFFGPGTRLTVL.

This clonotype turned up a few times. V gene TRBV7-9 combines with J gene TRBJ1-1; possibly TRBD1 for D (5 bases). This CDR3 has 14 amino acids. The V end was cut by 2 bases, the J end by 4 bases, with 11 bases between. The germline CDR1 and CDR2 sequences are SEHNR and FQNEAQ (reference sequence). The CDR3 here is CASSLLGDGTEAFF. CDR3 nucleotide sequence: TGTGCCAGCAGCTTATTAGGGGACGGCACTGAAGCTTTCTTT.

This clonotype has only a few counts. The genes are TRBV2 and TRBJ2-5; D not certain. The CDR3 covers 10 residues. Trimming cost V 8 bases and J 9 bases, with 10 bases left between them. CDR1 is SNHLY and CDR2 is FYNNEI in the germline V gene. The CDR3 loop reads CASSGWAQYF. The CDR3 nucleotides are TGTGCCAGCTCAGGTTGGGCCCAGTACTTC.

This clonotype was observed a handful of times. CDR3 coding DNA: TGTGCCAGCAGCCAAGCGAGTCTACTAGCGGGCACCGGGGAGCTGTTTTTT. Its translation is CASSQASLLAGTGELFF. The chain employs TRBV4-2 and TRBJ2-2; TRBD2 matches at 9 bases. The junction had 7 bases not matched to a gene; V was cut back by 1 base and J by 4 bases. This CDR3 region has 17 residues. CDR1 LGHNA and CDR2 YNFKEQ come from the germline V gene.

The genes are TRBV20-1 and TRBJ2-1, with 9 nucleotides matching TRBD2. The V gene's germline CDR1 is DFQATT and CDR2 SNEGSKA (reference sequence). With 0 bases clipped from V and 3 bases from J, the junction kept 12 bases outside the gene matches. The length of the CDR3 is 18 residues. Written as DNA, the CDR3 is TGCAGTGCTAGAGAGGTGGCGACGGCGGGGGGGCTCTACAATGAGCAGTTCTTC. Protein product: CSAREVATAGGLYNEQFF.

The genes are TRBV7-9 and TRBJ2-6; D not resolved. Trimming shortened V by 7 bases and J by 2 bases, and 15 bases separated the two germline ends. Germline V gives CDR1 SEHNR, CDR2 FQNEAQ (reference sequence). This CDR3 has 16 residues. The CDR3 DNA sequence: TGTGCCAGCAACCTCGCCTTCGCGGCTGGGGCCAACGTCCTGACTTTC. The encoded protein is CASNLAFAAGANVLTF.

The chain carries TRBV7-6 and TRBJ2-7; 8 bases agree with TRBD2. Looked up from germline, CDR1 is SGHVS and CDR2 is FNYEAQ. The CDR3 has 17 residues. The J segment lost 3 bases and the V segment lost 3 bases, leaving 13 bases of the junction unmatched. The chain's CDR3 is CASSLVFGGANDYEQYF. The DNA for the CDR3 is TGTGCCAGCAGCTTGGTTTTCGGGGGGGCAAACGACTACGAGCAGTACTTC.